Following are 29 T cell receptor beta chains from one sample sequenced in a study of cytomegalovirus exposure and HLA in healthy donors (dated by TCRdb to about 2017). Library generation was performed with the immunoSEQ multiplex PCR assay. A mixture of 60 forward primers for TCR Vbeta segments and 13 reverse primers for TCR Jbeta segments was used in the multiplex PCR. As stored in TCRdb, this immuneACCESS dataset retains in-frame rearrangements with V and J assigned. A fraction of the clones does not appear; measured against another copy, unresolved V genes explain less than half of the discrepancy, and the remainder lacks a known reason. The sample has approximately 160,000 clones on record, roughly four fifths of them singletons. The top ten constitute 2.5% to 3.5% of the sample. Sequenced sample: PBMCs. Source of these receptors: a woman aged 45-65 years in good health and CMV-seropositive.

The CDR3 DNA reads as TGTGCCAGCAGGCAGGGTTTTGCCGGGGAGCTGTTTTTT. Encoded protein: CASRQGFAGELFF. The chain carries TRBV6-1 and TRBJ2-2, with D possibly being TRBD1 (5 bases). Germline CDR1 reads MNHNS; CDR2 reads SASEGT. Trimming took off 6 bases at V and 6 bases at J, with 11 bases between the two ends. The CDR3 length is 13 residues.

This clone was seen only a few times. The chain uses TRBV2 and TRBJ1-1; 7 nucleotides line up with TRBD1. Germline CDR1 SNHLY, CDR2 FYNNEI. The length of the CDR3 is 14 residues. Trimming took 10 bases from V and 1 from J; bases not matched to a gene: 9. The CDR3 coding sequence is TGTGCCATTAGGACAGGAGGCCCGAACACTGAAGCTTTCTTT. Protein sequence: CAIRTGGPNTEAFF.

The V gene is TRBV5-1, the J gene TRBJ2-5; TRBD2 matches at 11 bases. Matching the DNA end better, TRBJ2-7 makes the J call doubtful. Germline CDR1 reads SGHRS; CDR2 reads YFSETQ. CDR3 length: 15 amino acids. CDR3 sequence (DNA): TGCGCCAGCAGTTTTCTAGCGGGGGGAAACTACGAGCAGTACTTC. This sequence encodes CASSFLAGGNYEQYF.

This clone occurred a few times. This chain uses TRBV5-1 with TRBJ2-5; 8 nucleotides line up with TRBD2. This CDR3 is built from 14 residues. Germline CDR1 reads SGHRS; CDR2 reads YFSETQ. V shed 4 bases, J shed 2 bases, and the junction held 4 bases outside the gene matches. CDR3 DNA: TGCGCCAGCAGCCAGGGACTAGTGCAAGAGACCCAGTACTTC. Translated, it gives CASSQGLVQETQYF. Filled out from reference TRBV5-1 and TRBJ2-5, the complete variable domain reads KAGVTQTPRYLIKTRGQQVTLSCSPISGHRSVSWYQQTPGQGLQFLFEYFSETQRNKGNFPGRFSGRQFSNSRSEMNVSTLELGDSALYLCASSQGLVQETQYFGPGTRLLVL.

V is TRBV27 and J is TRBJ1-2, with 8 bases identical to TRBD1. Germline assignment: CDR1 MNHEY and CDR2 SMNVEV (reference sequence). With 6 bases clipped from V and 7 bases from J, the junction kept 13 bases outside the gene matches. The CDR3 is 15 residues long. DNA of the CDR3: TGTGCCAGCAGCCGGGGGGACAGGCTTTTAAGTGGCTACACCTTC. It specifies CASSRGDRLLSGYTF.

CDR3 sequence reads: CASSLGRGGRADTQYF. DNA of the CDR3: TGTGCCAGCAGCTTAGGTCGGGGGGGGAGGGCAGATACGCAGTATTTT. The genes are TRBV11-2 and TRBJ2-3; TRBD2 agrees at 8 bases. V lost 1 base to trimming and J lost 4 bases; unmatched junction nucleotides: 7. The CDR3 sequence is 16 residues long. Looked up from germline, CDR1 is SGHAT and CDR2 is FQNNGV.

This chain connects TRBV19 to TRBJ1-2, with a weak D call TRBD1 (6 bases). The CDR3 is made up of 15 amino acids. Trimming shortened V by 3 bases and J by 4 bases, and 15 bases separated the two germline ends. Germline CDR1 is LNHDA and CDR2 is SQIVND (reference sequence). The CDR3 region has the DNA TGTGCCAGTAGTATCGAACAGGGAAGCCCCTATGGCTACACCTTC. Its translation: CASSIEQGSPYGYTF.

V and J are TRBV7-6 and TRBJ2-3; possible D gene TRBD2, 5 bases. The CDR3 contains 16 residues. The germline V and J ends were trimmed by 0 bases and 13 bases, with 23 bases remaining between them. Per the germline V gene, CDR1 is SGHVS and CDR2 is FNYEAQ. This chain's CDR3 is CASSLAPTGDTPEEYF. The CDR3 DNA reads as TGTGCCAGCAGCTTAGCGCCTACGGGCGACACTCCGGAGGAGTATTTT.

Concerning this clone itself: The same CDR3 also results from other DNA sequences found in this sample. This rearrangement joins TRBV5-1 to TRBJ2-7; 7 bases agree with TRBD2. CDR1 and CDR2 from the germline V gene are SGHRS and YFSETQ. This CDR3 is 14 amino acids long. The V gene end was trimmed by 0 bases and the J gene end by 2 bases; junction bases not matched to a gene: 2. The DNA for the CDR3 is TGCGCCAGCAGCTTGGTGGCGGGAGCCTACGAGCAGTACTTC. Protein sequence: CASSLVAGAYEQYF.

V gene TRBV4-1 combines with J gene TRBJ2-7; D gene uncertain. V was pared by 0 bases and J by 9 bases, with 12 bases between. CDR1 and CDR2 from the germline V gene are MGHRA and YSYEKL. The CDR3 sequence is 13 residues long. CDR3 DNA: TGCGCCAGCAGCCAAGATCACACCCTTTGGCAGTACTTC. It yields the protein CASSQDHTLWQYF.

V and J are TRBV9 and TRBJ1-4; 8 positions match TRBD1. The germline gives CDR1 SGDLS, CDR2 YYNGEE. V was clipped by 2 bases and J by 7 bases; unmatched bases: 7. There are 15 residues in the CDR3. CDR3 nucleotides: TGTGCCAGCAGCGTTACTCCCACAGGGGGTGAAAAACTGTTTTTT. Protein product: CASSVTPTGGEKLFF.

This chain uses TRBV5-1 with TRBJ2-3; 7 bases are a match to TRBD2. The CDR3 extends over 15 amino acids. V was clipped by 6 bases and J by 2 bases; unmatched bases: 9. Germline CDR1 reads SGHRS; CDR2 reads YFSETQ. Here the CDR3 DNA reads TGCGCCAGCACCCACGGGAGGCGGGTCACAGATACGCAGTATTTT. Translated, it gives CASTHGRRVTDTQYF. The whole variable domain, filled in from reference TRBV5-1 and TRBJ2-3, reads KAGVTQTPRYLIKTRGQQVTLSCSPISGHRSVSWYQQTPGQGLQFLFEYFSETQRNKGNFPGRFSGRQFSNSRSEMNVSTLELGDSALYLCASTHGRRVTDTQYFGPGTRLTVL.

V gene TRBV7-2 combines with J gene TRBJ1-1; 7 bases are shared with TRBD1. The trim removed 4 bases at V and 4 bases at J, leaving 9 bases unmatched. The CDR3 is 15 residues long. CDR1 and CDR2 (germline): SGHTA, FQGNSA. As DNA, the CDR3 is TGTGCCAGCAGCTCCAAGACAGGGCGGGCCACTGAAGCTTTCTTT. Translated: CASSSKTGRATEAFF.

V and J are TRBV9 and TRBJ2-5; TRBD1 aligns across 7 bases. The CDR3 is 15 amino acids. Trimming removed 1 base from V and 2 bases from J; junction bases left unmatched: 5. Germline V gene lookup returns CDR1 SGDLS and CDR2 YYNGEE. CDR3 in DNA: TGTGCCAGCAGCGTACTAAAGGGACAGCAAGAGACCCAGTACTTC. Its protein product is CASSVLKGQQETQYF.

This clone was seen only a few times. The rearrangement links TRBV2 to TRBJ2-2; tentative D call: TRBD2 (6 bases). V lost 2 bases and J lost 6, with 22 bases in between. The CDR3 is 18 amino acids. Germline CDR1 reads SNHLY; CDR2 reads FYNNEI. CDR3 sequence: CASSELGPGTVGAGELFF. The CDR3 DNA reads as TGTGCCAGCAGTGAATTAGGGCCCGGGACTGTAGGCGCCGGGGAGCTGTTTTTT. Based on the CDR3 plus reference TRBV2 and TRBJ2-2, the full variable domain is EPEVTQTPSHQVTQMGQEVILRCVPISNHLYFYWYRQILGQKVEFLVSFYNNEISEKSEIFDDQFSVERPDGSNFTLKIRSTKLEDSAMYFCASSELGPGTVGAGELFFGEGSRLTVL.

The V gene is TRBV4-1, the J gene TRBJ2-7; TRBD1 aligns across 9 bases. In germline, CDR1 is MGHRA, CDR2 YSYEKL. This CDR3 comprises 15 residues. V lost 3 bases, J lost 1 base, and 4 bases stayed unmatched. The CDR3 loop is CASSQTGQGSYEQYF. As DNA, the CDR3 is TGCGCCAGCAGCCAGACTGGACAGGGGTCCTACGAGCAGTACTTC.

This chain connects TRBV27 to TRBJ1-1, with D uncertain. Germline CDR1 reads MNHEY; CDR2 reads SMNVEV (reference sequence). This CDR3 is 17 amino acids long. The V end was cut by 4 bases, the J end by 4 bases, with 22 bases between. The CDR3 spells CASSSLWRPVSGTEAFF. CDR3 in DNA: TGTGCCAGCAGTTCCCTCTGGAGGCCCGTTTCCGGCACTGAAGCTTTCTTT.

In its sample, this clone was seen a few times. The chain carries TRBV28 and TRBJ1-1, with D perhaps matching TRBD1 (5 bases). The CDR3 covers 12 residues. Germline CDR1 is MDHEN and CDR2 is SYDVKM. Between the trimmed V and J ends, which lost 7 bases and 4 bases, there was a span of 10 bases. CDR3 sequence: CASIGQGTEAFF. The CDR3 DNA sequence: TGTGCCAGCATAGGGCAGGGCACTGAAGCTTTCTTT.

This clone came up once. This chain uses TRBV5-4 with TRBJ1-2, with TRBD1 matching 7 bases. Germline CDR1 reads SGHNT; CDR2 reads YYREEE (reference sequence). Trimming removed 0 bases from V and 8 bases from J; junction bases left unmatched: 16. The CDR3 has 17 residues. CDR3 region: CASSLAQGGEGGSGYTF. DNA for the CDR3: TGTGCCAGCAGCTTGGCCCAAGGGGGCGAAGGGGGGTCGGGCTACACCTTC.

This chain joins TRBV12-5 and TRBJ1-3; 7 bases match TRBD1. Germline CDR1 and CDR2: LGHNT and FRNRAP. The CDR3 is 15 amino acids. J gave up 0 bases and V 4 bases, and 3 bases lay outside the gene matches. The CDR3 DNA is TGTGCTAGTGGTTCTCCAGGGGGCTCTGGAAACACCATATATTTT. This encodes CASGSPGGSGNTIYF.

V and J are TRBV10-1 and TRBJ2-1; 15 nucleotides match TRBD2. The CDR3 runs to 15 residues. The junction had 1 base not matched to a gene; V was cut back by 6 bases and J by 4 bases. CDR1 WNHNN and CDR2 SYGVQD come from the germline V gene (reference sequence). This CDR3 reads CASSGLAGGYNEQFF. The CDR3 DNA reads as TGCGCCAGCAGCGGACTAGCGGGGGGGTACAATGAGCAGTTCTTC.

V is TRBV2 and J is TRBJ1-5; a weak D match, TRBD1 (6 bases). Per germline, CDR1 SNHLY and CDR2 FYNNEI. The V gene lost 10 bases and the J gene lost 0 bases, with 10 bases spanning the gap. The CDR3 sequence is 13 residues long. The CDR3 loop reads CAIRTASNQPQHF. The CDR3 DNA is TGTGCCATTAGGACAGCTAGCAATCAGCCCCAGCATTTT.

The chain joins TRBV2 to TRBJ2-2, with D perhaps matching TRBD1 (6 bases). V was pared by 3 bases and J by 8 bases, with 13 bases between. There are 14 residues in the CDR3. Per the germline V gene, CDR1 is SNHLY and CDR2 is FYNNEI. CDR3 bases: TGTGCCAGCAGTGACTGGCAGGGGAGAGGGGAGCTGTTTTTT. Translation: CASSDWQGRGELFF.

The V call is TRBV7-9, the J call TRBJ2-7; 10 bases are a match to TRBD1. Germline loops: CDR1 SEHNR, CDR2 FQNEAQ (reference sequence). There are 15 residues in the CDR3. Trimming removed 5 bases from V and 3 bases from J; junction bases left unmatched: 7. The CDR3 reads CASSRQGALIYEQYF. The CDR3 nucleotides are TGTGCCAGCAGCCGACAGGGGGCGCTTATCTACGAGCAGTACTTC.

This clone appeared once. The chain carries TRBV5-6 and TRBJ1-2; 8 bases match TRBD1. The V gene's germline CDR1 is SGHDT and CDR2 YYEEEE. This CDR3 spans 13 amino acids. Unmatched junction bases numbered 5, after V lost 4 bases and J lost 6 bases. CDR3 amino acids: CASSPDRDHGYTF. Here the CDR3 DNA reads TGTGCCAGCAGCCCGGACAGGGATCATGGCTACACCTTC.

The chain links TRBV5-4 to TRBJ1-2, with a tentative D call TRBD1 (5 bases). The V and J ends lost 3 bases and 1 base respectively, with 7 bases between them. The CDR3 runs to 13 residues. The germline CDR1 and CDR2 sequences are SGHNT and YYREEE (reference sequence). This CDR3 is CASSSDINYGYTF. CDR3 nucleotide sequence: TGTGCCAGCAGCTCGGACATTAACTATGGCTACACCTTC.

The chain recombines TRBV2 with TRBJ2-3, with TRBD1 identical over 9 bases. V shed 2 bases and J 3 bases; nucleotides not matched to a gene: 6. Germline V gene sequence: CDR1 SNHLY, CDR2 FYNNEI. The length of the CDR3 is 16 residues. The CDR3 loop is CASSESTGGVTDTQYF. In nucleotides, the CDR3 is TGTGCCAGCAGTGAATCGACAGGGGGAGTTACAGATACGCAGTATTTT.

V and J are TRBV5-1 and TRBJ2-7, with a possible D match to TRBD1 (6 bases). Trimming removed 2 bases from V and 6 bases from J, with 18 bases in between. The CDR3 spans 15 residues. Germline CDR1 reads SGHRS; CDR2 reads YFSETQ. The CDR3 bases are TGCGCCAGCAGCTTAGGGGGTACCGGAGTGTTCGAGCAGTACTTC. Amino acid sequence: CASSLGGTGVFEQYF.

The V gene is TRBV29-1, the J gene TRBJ1-3; 8 positions match TRBD1. This CDR3 has 13 amino acids. The V and J ends lost 3 bases and 3 bases, in that order; junction bases with no gene match: 1. Germline V gene lookup returns CDR1 SQVTM and CDR2 ANQGSEA. The CDR3 DNA reads TGCAGCGTTGAGGGACAGGATGGAAACACCATATATTTT. Its translation is CSVEGQDGNTIYF.